This is a list of T cell receptor beta chains from one sample in a study of cytomegalovirus exposure and HLA in healthy donors. Assay used: immunoSEQ multiplex PCR; TCRdb lists only in-frame clones, some missing. Of tens of thousands of clones in the sample, approximately 68% were seen once. Sequences were obtained from PBMCs. The receptors derive from a man aged 25 to 40 in good health and CMV-seronegative. Both conserved end residues are part of each CDR3. The D gene is left open where the match is weak. Rows may omit the clone size; those that give it use once, few, many or a size class.

TGTGCCAGTACCGGGACAGGGACTAGGTCTGGGGCCAACGTCCTGACTTTC,CASTGTGTRSGANVLTF,NA,TRBJ2-6,NA,TRBV19,17
TGTGCCAGCAGCTTAGCTTTCTTGGGGCAGATGAACACTGAAGCTTTCTTT,CASSLAFLGQMNTEAFF,NA,TRBJ1-1,NA,TRBV11-2,17
TGTGCCAGCAGCTTAACGGCGCGGCGCGCTTTCTTT,CASSLTARRAFF,NA,TRBJ1-1,NA,TRBV11-2,12
TGTGCCAGCACCCGGGGGGATACGCAGTATTTT,CASTRGDTQYF,NA,TRBJ2-3,NA,TRBV6-6,11
TGTGCCAGCACCAAGACAGGGAACTCCTACGAGCAGTACTTC,CASTKTGNSYEQYF,NA,TRBJ2-7,TRBD1,TRBV27,14
TGTGCCAGCAGGGGAGGACGAGGGGGCGCAGGAAATGAGCAGTTCTTC,CASRGGRGGAGNEQFF,NA,TRBJ2-1,NA,TRBV2,16
TGCGCCAGCAAACCCAGCGGGACCCTCTTAAGGACCCAGTACTTC,CASKPSGTLLRTQYF,once,TRBJ2-5,TRBD2,TRBV5-1,15
TGTGCCAGCAGTATAGCGGGAGGGATTAGAGAGCAGTACTTC,CASSIAGGIREQYF,NA,TRBJ2-7,TRBD2,TRBV27,14
TGCAGCGCAGGGGGAGTGTACGAGCAGTACTTC,CSAGGVYEQYF,NA,TRBJ2-7,TRBD1,TRBV20-1,11
TGCGCCAGCAGCTCCAGGGGCGCGGAGACCCAGTACTTC,CASSSRGAETQYF,NA,TRBJ2-5,NA,TRBV5-1,13
TGTGCCAGCAGTGACTCGGGACAGGGGAACACCGGGGAGCTGTTTTTT,CASSDSGQGNTGELFF,medium-sized,TRBJ2-2,TRBD1,TRBV6-4,16
TGTGCCAGCAGCTTCAAACTAGATACGCAGTATTTT,CASSFKLDTQYF,NA,TRBJ2-3,NA,TRBV5-4,12
TGTGCCAGCAGTTACTCGAGGCTAGCGGGCCACTACGAGCAGTACTTC,CASSYSRLAGHYEQYF,few,TRBJ2-7,TRBD2,TRBV6-5,16
TGTGCCAGCAGCTTATGGACAGGGACGAGTACCTACGAGCAGTACTTC,CASSLWTGTSTYEQYF,once,TRBJ2-7,TRBD1,TRBV7-6,16
TGTGCCAGCAGCCAAGCGACTAGCGGGACCAAAAACATTCAGTACTTC,CASSQATSGTKNIQYF,once,TRBJ2-4,TRBD2,TRBV4-2,16
TGTGCCAGCAGCCCGTCACGACTAGCGGGAGAGTACAATGAGCAGTTCTTC,CASSPSRLAGEYNEQFF,NA,TRBJ2-1,TRBD2,TRBV7-8,17
TGTGCCAGCAGTGAATCCCCAGGGGGGTACGAGCAGTACTTC,CASSESPGGYEQYF,NA,TRBJ2-7,NA,TRBV6-1,14
TGTGCCAGCAGTCACCGGGGAGAGCAGTACTTC,CASSHRGEQYF,NA,TRBJ2-7,NA,TRBV6-5,11
TGTGCCAGCCTTGAGGGCTATGAGCAGTTCTTC,CASLEGYEQFF,NA,TRBJ2-1,NA,TRBV27,11
TGTGCCAGCAGCCGACTGCTACTATATGCAGATACGCAGTATTTT,CASSRLLLYADTQYF,NA,TRBJ2-3,NA,TRBV5-6,15